Each of the 31 T cell receptor beta chains below was sequenced from the same sample in a study of tumor-infiltrating lymphocytes in oesophageal squamous cell carcinoma. TCRdb re-analysed the PCR reads in MiXCR, keeping a single row per CDR3 protein. The repertoire consists of approximately 19,000 distinct CDR3 sequences, with roughly half occurring once and the leading ten covering 23%. Sequenced sample: esophageal tumor tissue. Receptor source: a male donor with esophageal squamous cell carcinoma.

The V call is TRBV7-3, the J call TRBJ2-3; a weak D match, TRBD1 (6 bases). The CDR3 contains 14 residues. The V end was cut by 5 bases, the J end by 1 base, with 10 bases between. Germline CDR1 SGHTA, CDR2 FQGTGA. The CDR3 loop is CASSKEGGTDTQYF. The CDR3 DNA is TGTGCCAGCAGCAAAGAGGGGGGCACAGATACGCAGTATTTT.

This clonotype has only a few counts. This chain uses TRBV6-1 with TRBJ2-1; D gene unclear. Deletions cut 3 bases from V and 0 bases from J, with 9 bases between. CDR1 and CDR2 from the germline V gene are MNHNS and SASEGT. The length of the CDR3 is 15 residues. The CDR3 here is CASSDWGGSYNEQFF. The CDR3 DNA sequence: TGTGCCAGCAGTGATTGGGGTGGCTCCTACAATGAGCAGTTCTTC.

This clonotype occurred a few times. The chain combines TRBV6-1 with TRBJ1-5; D possibly corresponds to TRBD1 (5 bases). The CDR3 contains 13 residues. The V and J ends lost 6 bases and 3 bases respectively, with 9 bases between them. Germline V gene data show CDR1 as MNHNS and CDR2 as SASEGT. The CDR3 here is CASRTGNNQPQHF. For the CDR3, the DNA is TGTGCCAGCAGAACAGGAAACAATCAGCCCCAGCATTTT.

J is TRBJ2-5 and V is TRBV7-4; 8 bases agree with TRBD2. The J call may be wrong; the DNA end is better matched by TRBJ2-7. Germline V lookup: CDR1 SGHVT, CDR2 SQSDAQ. CDR3 size: 15 residues. The CDR3 coding sequence is TGTGCCAGCAGCTCGTCTGGTAGCGGGAACAACGAGCAGTACTTC. Protein sequence: CASSSSGSGNNEQYF.

The J gene is TRBJ2-1, the V gene TRBV7-2; 8 nucleotides line up with TRBD1. The assigned J gene may be wrong: the sequence end matches TRBJ2-7 better. This CDR3 contains 16 residues. Germline CDR1 and CDR2: SGHTA and FQGNSA. The CDR3: CASSPPGQGKSYEQYF. CDR3 bases: TGTGCCAGCAGCCCCCCAGGACAGGGTAAGTCCTACGAGCAGTACTTC.

This rearrangement joins TRBV19 to TRBJ1-5; D not certain. This CDR3 region has 15 residues. CDR1 and CDR2 (germline): LNHDA, SQIVND (reference sequence). V dropped 2 bases and J dropped 2 bases, with 10 bases sitting between them. The CDR3 sequence: CASSIWGGGNQPQHF. The CDR3 DNA sequence: TGTGCCAGTAGTATATGGGGAGGCGGCAATCAGCCCCAGCATTTT.

Here the CDR3 DNA reads TGTGCCAGCAGTGACCGGACAGGGGCTGGCTACACCTTC. Protein: CASSDRTGAGYTF. This chain links TRBV6-2 or TRBV6-3 with TRBJ1-2; 9 nucleotides agree with TRBD1. Germline assignment: CDR1 MNHEY and CDR2 SVGEGT. Trimming removed 5 bases from V and 7 bases from J; junction bases left unmatched: 5. The CDR3 sequence is 13 residues long.

Only one count was recorded for this clonotype. The junction departs from germline at one end; a sequencing error may be responsible. The chain links TRBV7-6 to TRBJ2-1; 14 positions agree with TRBD2. The CDR3 runs to 15 residues. The germline CDR1 and CDR2 sequences are SGHVS and FNYEAQ. The CDR3 nucleotides are TGTGCTAGCAGCCAGGGACTAGCGGGGGCGGATGAGCAGTTCTTC. The encoded protein is CASSQGLAGADEQFF.

This clonotype was detected ten times or more. The chain combines TRBV6-1 with TRBJ1-2; a possible D gene is TRBD1 (5 bases). Between the trimmed V and J ends, which lost 8 bases and 2 bases, there was a span of 15 bases. Germline V gene lookup returns CDR1 MNHNS and CDR2 SASEGT. CDR3 length: 14 amino acids. The CDR3 protein is CASRPFRENYGYTF. CDR3 bases: TGTGCCAGCCGACCGTTCAGGGAAAACTATGGCTACACCTTC.

The V and J genes are TRBV7-9 and TRBJ1-1, with D perhaps matching TRBD1 (5 bases). V was shortened by 6 bases and J by 0 bases, with 11 bases between the two germline ends. Germline lookup yields CDR1 SEHNR and CDR2 FQNEAQ (reference sequence). The length of the CDR3 is 14 residues. The CDR3 DNA sequence: TGTGCCAGCAGACTCGCGGGGCTGAACACTGAAGCTTTCTTT. Translation gives CASRLAGLNTEAFF. Full variable domain (outside the CDR3, taken from reference TRBV7-9 and TRBJ1-1): DTGVSQNPRHKITKRGQNVTFRCDPISEHNRLYWYRQTLGQGPEFLTYFQNEAQLEKSRLLSDRFSAERPKGSFSTLEIQRTEQGDSAMYLCASRLAGLNTEAFFGQGTRLTVV.

In the case of this clonotype: This is likely a read error, given that the CDR3 carries no conserved phenylalanine or tryptophan at its end. The limits of the CDR3 on the DNA are not certain, so only TCRdb's listed CDR3 is given. This chain connects TRBV7-3 to TRBJ2-6; TRBD2, the table's D call, was not compared with the DNA. Looked up from germline, CDR1 is SGHTA and CDR2 is FQGTGA. The CDR3 has 17 amino acids, counting both end residues. This chain's CDR3 is CASSIGTSGVNEQFFGA.

This chain links TRBV7-8 with TRBJ2-3, with no clear D. The J call is uncertain, as TRBJ1-1 better fits the DNA end. CDR1 is SGHVS, CDR2 FQNEAQ, per germline. The CDR3 consists of 17 residues. The CDR3 protein is CASSLARRETVNTEAFF. The CDR3 DNA sequence: TGTGCCAGCAGCTTAGCGCGAAGGGAAACAGTGAACACTGAAGCTTTCTTT.

This clonotype is judged medium-sized. The gene calls are TRBV24-1 and TRBJ2-1, with D perhaps matching TRBD2 (6 bases). Deletions cut 5 bases from V and 4 bases from J, with 11 bases between. CDR1 KGHDR and CDR2 SFDVKD come from the germline V gene. The CDR3 length is 14 residues. CDR3 nucleotides: TGTGCCACCAGTGCCAGGGAGGTTTACAATGAGCAGTTCTTC. Residues: CATSAREVYNEQFF.

The CDR3 reads CASSSGDPYGYTF. CDR3 bases: TGTGCCAGCAGTTCAGGGGACCCCTATGGCTACACCTTC. The V call is TRBV7-3, the J call TRBJ1-2, with D possibly being TRBD1 (6 bases). Germline assignment: CDR1 SGHTA and CDR2 FQGTGA. V lost 6 bases, J lost 4 bases, and 12 bases lay in between. The CDR3 runs 13 residues.

The V call is TRBV7-6, the J call TRBJ2-1; D gene uncertain. Judging by the DNA end, TRBJ2-7 fits better; the J call may be wrong. This CDR3 has 14 amino acids. CDR1 and CDR2 (germline): SGHVS, FNYEAQ. CDR3 region: CASSLAGSSYEQYF. CDR3 nucleotide sequence: TGTGCCAGCAGCTTAGCGGGCAGCTCCTACGAGCAGTACTTC.

This clonotype has just a few counts. The V and J genes are TRBV7-8 and TRBJ2-3, with 12 bases lining up with TRBD2. The DNA end favors TRBJ2-1, so the J call may be wrong. The length of the CDR3 is 16 residues. Germline V gene lookup returns CDR1 SGHVS and CDR2 FQNEAQ. CDR3 DNA: TGTGCCAGCAGCCCCAAGACTAGCGGGAGCTTCCATGAGCAGTTCTTC. Translated, it gives CASSPKTSGSFHEQFF.

This clonotype is medium-sized. The chain carries TRBV7-6 and TRBJ1-3; D is uncertain. The germline gives CDR1 SGHVS, CDR2 FNYEAQ. The CDR3 is 14 residues long. V gave up 0 bases and J gave up 2 bases, with 5 bases separating them. The CDR3, as DNA: TGTGCCAGCAGCTTAGCACAGACTGGAAACACCATATATTTT. Translation gives CASSLAQTGNTIYF.

The chain couples TRBV7-3 to TRBJ2-6, with D unclear. The last part of the DNA fits TRBJ2-1 better; the J call may be wrong. Germline CDR1 and CDR2: SGHTA and FQGTGA. The CDR3 is 13 amino acids. The CDR3 here is CASSLTRDNEQFF. The CDR3 region has the DNA TGTGCCAGCAGCTTAACTAGGGACAATGAGCAGTTCTTC.

The V call is TRBV7-2, the J call TRBJ2-7; tentatively, D is TRBD2 (6 bases). The J call is doubtful: the DNA matches TRBJ2-5 better. This CDR3 contains 12 residues. The V gene's germline CDR1 is SGHTA and CDR2 FQGNSA. CDR3 residues: CASKAGTETQYF. CDR3 sequence (DNA): TGTGCCAGCAAGGCGGGGACAGAGACCCAGTACTTC.

The chain carries TRBV7-9 and TRBJ1-4; TRBD1 might be the D (5 bases). The length of the CDR3 is 14 residues. V was cut by 4 bases and J by 4 bases, with 10 bases left in between. The germline CDR1 and CDR2 sequences are SEHNR and FQNEAQ (reference sequence). Here the CDR3 DNA reads TGTGCCAGCAGCTCAGACAGAAATAATGAAAAACTGTTTTTT. It yields the protein CASSSDRNNEKLFF.

This clonotype was counted ten times or more. The chain employs TRBV5-1 and TRBJ2-3; D not resolved. CDR1 and CDR2 from the germline V gene are SGHRS and YFSETQ. The V end lost 5 bases, the J end lost 6 bases, and 10 bases lay between the germline ends. There are 12 residues in the CDR3. The CDR3 spells CASRREGDTQYF. The CDR3 nucleotides are TGCGCCAGCAGGAGAGAAGGCGATACGCAGTATTTT.

Only a few counts were recorded for this clonotype. The V and J genes are TRBV7-2 and TRBJ2-1; 12 bases map to TRBD2. The J call could be wrong; TRBJ2-5 is a better fit for the DNA end. CDR1 is SGHTA and CDR2 is FQGNSA in the germline V gene. The CDR3 consists of 17 residues. CDR3 loop: CASSLVASGRGQETQYF. Here the CDR3 DNA reads TGTGCCAGCAGCTTAGTTGCTAGCGGGAGGGGCCAAGAGACCCAGTACTTC.

This chain joins TRBV28 and TRBJ1-2; D not resolved. V was cut by 4 bases and J by 8 bases, with 17 bases left in between. The germline V gene has CDR1 MDHEN and CDR2 SYDVKM. The CDR3 extends over 14 amino acids. CDR3 coding DNA: TGTGCCAGCAGTTCATTGGGAGCCCCTGGGGGCTACACCTTC. This sequence encodes CASSSLGAPGGYTF.

This clonotype was seen at least ten times. It may be a read error: a sequence one base away is much more abundant. The chain carries TRBV28 and TRBJ2-5; TRBD2 matches 9 bases. J was trimmed by 11 bases and V by 8 bases; bases with no gene match: 18. Germline V CDR1 and CDR2: MDHEN, SYDVKM. The CDR3 loop spans 15 amino acids. The CDR3 DNA reads as TGTGCCAGCGTAGCGGGAGTGCTAACCTACAATGAGCAGTACTTC. Protein: CASVAGVLTYNEQYF.

The chain couples TRBV19 to TRBJ2-3; 7 bases match TRBD1. Per the germline V gene, CDR1 is LNHDA and CDR2 is SQIVND (reference sequence). J lost 0 bases, V lost 9 bases, and 6 bases had no gene match. The CDR3 runs 14 residues. The CDR3 region is CASRTGTSTDTQYF. The CDR3 nucleotides read TGTGCCAGCCGGACAGGTACTAGCACAGATACGCAGTATTTT.

This clonotype turned up a few times. The chain joins TRBV7-9 to TRBJ2-7; TRBD1 agrees at 10 bases. CDR3 size: 15 residues. Per the germline V gene, CDR1 is SEHNR and CDR2 is FQNEAQ (reference sequence). The V segment lost 4 bases and the J segment 7 bases; nucleotides outside the gene matches: 10. The CDR3 loop reads CASSSGTGVQNEQYF. The CDR3 DNA sequence: TGTGCCAGCAGCTCCGGGACAGGGGTCCAGAATGAGCAGTACTTC.

This clonotype came up a few times. This chain links TRBV6-1 with TRBJ2-3; 10 bases are a match to TRBD1. From germline, CDR1 is MNHNS and CDR2 SASEGT. V shed 4 bases and J 2 bases; nucleotides not matched to a gene: 0. This CDR3 has 14 residues. In DNA form, the CDR3 reads TGTGCCAGCAGTGGACAGGGGGCCACAGATACGCAGTATTTT. The encoded protein is CASSGQGATDTQYF.

The chain combines TRBV7-2 with TRBJ2-3; 11 bases map to TRBD1. This CDR3 contains 15 residues. Germline trimming cut 3 bases from V and 6 bases from J; bases unmatched to any gene: 5. CDR1 is SGHTA, CDR2 FQGNSA, per germline. The CDR3 region has the DNA TGTGCCAGCAGCTTTAGGACAGGGGGCGCGGATACGCAGTATTTT. As protein: CASSFRTGGADTQYF.

J is TRBJ2-7 and V is TRBV12-3 or TRBV12-4, with a weak D call TRBD1 (5 bases). The DNA end is a closer match to TRBJ2-5, so the J assignment may be wrong. The CDR3 has 14 residues. The CDR3 is CASTGSADQETQYF. CDR3 nucleotides: TGTGCCAGCACAGGGTCCGCAGATCAAGAGACCCAGTACTTC.

The chain links TRBV12-3 or TRBV12-4 to TRBJ1-5; D is undetermined. This CDR3 contains 14 residues. V lost 3 bases and J 0 bases, leaving 6 bases between the germline ends. This CDR3 reads CASSFRYSNQPQHF. The CDR3 nucleotides read TGTGCCAGCAGTTTTCGGTATAGCAATCAGCCCCAGCATTTT.

There are many counts of this clonotype. The chain couples TRBV7-9 to TRBJ2-1; D ambiguous. The CDR3 totals 15 residues. Trimming removed 1 base at V and 0 bases at J, with 7 bases between. Germline V gene data show CDR1 as SEHNR and CDR2 as FQNEAQ (reference sequence). The CDR3 loop reads CASSLDGASYNEQFF. The CDR3, as DNA: TGTGCCAGCAGCTTAGACGGAGCCTCCTACAATGAGCAGTTCTTC.